This TCR beta chain derives from a study of blood T cell dynamics during melanoma immunotherapy. The time point here: pre-treatment baseline. Blood was drawn before treatment and at week 3 after checkpoint blockade. Response was assessed by RECIST 1.1 at 12 weeks, except a couple of rapid progressors. Prior systemic cancer therapy, immunosuppressant use and other active malignancies excluded patients. This clone has just a few counts. Its specificity is unknown. Overall study results and limits: Whether repertoire-driving clones were melanoma-specific could not be determined.

V gave up 7 bases and J gave up 0 bases, with 13 bases separating them. CDR1 is MDHEN, CDR2 SYDVKM, per germline. This CDR3 is 16 amino acids long. TCRdb keeps only in-frame clones here, not all; method: immunoSEQ multiplex PCR. The sample has several thousand clones, about four fifths seen once. The TCR was taken from a human donor with melanoma. Here the sequenced sample was blood, taken from a patient treated with checkpoint blockade. The rearrangement uses TRBV28 and TRBJ2-6, with D possibly being TRBD1 or TRBD2 (5 bases each). The DNA of the CDR3 is TGTGCCAGCAAAACCCCGGGGACCTCTGGGGCCAACGTCCTGACTTTC. Translation: CASKTPGTSGANVLTF.